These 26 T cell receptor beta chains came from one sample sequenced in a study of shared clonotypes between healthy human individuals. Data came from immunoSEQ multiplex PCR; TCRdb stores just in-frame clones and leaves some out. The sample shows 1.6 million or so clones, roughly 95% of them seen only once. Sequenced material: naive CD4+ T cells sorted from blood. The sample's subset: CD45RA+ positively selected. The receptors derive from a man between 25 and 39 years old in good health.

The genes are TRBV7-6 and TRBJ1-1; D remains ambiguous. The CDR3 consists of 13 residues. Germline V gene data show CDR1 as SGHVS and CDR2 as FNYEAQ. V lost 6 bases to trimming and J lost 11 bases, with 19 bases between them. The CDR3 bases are TGTGCCAGCAGGCGTAGTATTCCAAGCAGGGCTTTCTTT. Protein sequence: CASRRSIPSRAFF.

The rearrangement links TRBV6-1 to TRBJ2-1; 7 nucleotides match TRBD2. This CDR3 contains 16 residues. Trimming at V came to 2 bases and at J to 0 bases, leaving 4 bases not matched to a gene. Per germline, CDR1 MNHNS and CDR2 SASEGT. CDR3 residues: CASSERPGGSYNEQFF. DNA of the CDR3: TGTGCCAGCAGTGAACGCCCGGGAGGCTCCTACAATGAGCAGTTCTTC.

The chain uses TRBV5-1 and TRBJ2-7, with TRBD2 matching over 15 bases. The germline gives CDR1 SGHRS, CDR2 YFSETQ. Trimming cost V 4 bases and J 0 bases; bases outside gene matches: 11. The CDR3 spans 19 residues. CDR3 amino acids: CASSGGDGTSGRLSYEQYF. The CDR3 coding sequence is TGCGCCAGCAGCGGGGGAGACGGGACTAGCGGGAGGCTCTCCTACGAGCAGTACTTC. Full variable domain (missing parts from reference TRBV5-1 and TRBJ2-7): KAGVTQTPRYLIKTRGQQVTLSCSPISGHRSVSWYQQTPGQGLQFLFEYFSETQRNKGNFPGRFSGRQFSNSRSEMNVSTLELGDSALYLCASSGGDGTSGRLSYEQYFGPGTRLTVT.

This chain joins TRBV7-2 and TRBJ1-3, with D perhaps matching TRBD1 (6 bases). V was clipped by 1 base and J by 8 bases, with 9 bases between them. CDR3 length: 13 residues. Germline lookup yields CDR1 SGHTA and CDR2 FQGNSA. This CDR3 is CASSLVSGDTIYF. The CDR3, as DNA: TGTGCCAGCAGCTTAGTTTCAGGGGACACCATATATTTT.

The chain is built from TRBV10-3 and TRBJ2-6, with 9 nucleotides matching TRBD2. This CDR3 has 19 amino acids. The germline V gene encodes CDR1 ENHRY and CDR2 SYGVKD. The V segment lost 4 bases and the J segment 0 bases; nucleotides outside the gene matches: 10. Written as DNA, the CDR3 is TGTGCCATCAGTGGGTTGGAGGCTAGCGGGATCTCTGGGGCCAACGTCCTGACTTTC. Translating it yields CAISGLEASGISGANVLTF.

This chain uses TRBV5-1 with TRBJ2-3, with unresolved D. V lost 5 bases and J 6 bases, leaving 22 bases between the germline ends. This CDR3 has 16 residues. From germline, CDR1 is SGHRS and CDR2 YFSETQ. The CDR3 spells CASRTNPSVRVDTQYF. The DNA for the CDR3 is TGCGCCAGCAGGACAAACCCGTCGGTGAGAGTGGATACGCAGTATTTT.

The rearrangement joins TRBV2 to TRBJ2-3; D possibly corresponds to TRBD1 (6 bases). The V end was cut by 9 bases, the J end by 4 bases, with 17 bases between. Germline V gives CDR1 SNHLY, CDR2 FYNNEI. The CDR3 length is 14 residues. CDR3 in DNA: TGTGCCAGAAACAGGGAAAAAAGGCCAGATACGCAGTATTTT. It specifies CARNREKRPDTQYF.

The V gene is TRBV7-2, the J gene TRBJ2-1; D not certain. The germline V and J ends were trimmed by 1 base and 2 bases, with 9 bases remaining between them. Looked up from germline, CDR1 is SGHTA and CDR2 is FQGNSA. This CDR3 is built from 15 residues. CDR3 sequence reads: CASSLGPRPYNEQFF. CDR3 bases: TGTGCCAGCAGCTTAGGGCCCCGTCCCTACAATGAGCAGTTCTTC.

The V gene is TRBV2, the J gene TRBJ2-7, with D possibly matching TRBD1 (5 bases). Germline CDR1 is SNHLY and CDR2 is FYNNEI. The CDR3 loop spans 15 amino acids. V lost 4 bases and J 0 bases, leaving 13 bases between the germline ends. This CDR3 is CASSGFGGASYEQYF. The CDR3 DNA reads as TGTGCCAGCAGTGGGTTTGGTGGGGCCTCCTACGAGCAGTACTTC.

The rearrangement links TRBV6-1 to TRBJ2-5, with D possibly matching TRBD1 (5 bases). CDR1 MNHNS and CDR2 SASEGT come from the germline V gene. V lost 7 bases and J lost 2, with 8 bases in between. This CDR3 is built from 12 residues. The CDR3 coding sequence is TGTGCCAGCATCCAGGGTCAAGAGACCCAGTACTTC. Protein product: CASIQGQETQYF.

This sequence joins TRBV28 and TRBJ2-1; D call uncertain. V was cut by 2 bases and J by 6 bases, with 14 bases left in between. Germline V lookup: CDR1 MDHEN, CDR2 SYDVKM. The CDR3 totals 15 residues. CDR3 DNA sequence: TGTGCCAGCAGTTTAACCCTCTCTTGGGGCAATGAGCAGTTCTTC. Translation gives CASSLTLSWGNEQFF.

The CDR3 is CASSQRHQADTQYF. The CDR3 DNA is TGTGCCAGCAGCCAGAGACACCAGGCAGATACGCAGTATTTT. The chain combines TRBV9 with TRBJ2-3; D not resolved. V was clipped by 4 bases and J by 4 bases, with 13 bases between them. There are 14 residues in the CDR3. The germline gives CDR1 SGDLS, CDR2 YYNGEE.

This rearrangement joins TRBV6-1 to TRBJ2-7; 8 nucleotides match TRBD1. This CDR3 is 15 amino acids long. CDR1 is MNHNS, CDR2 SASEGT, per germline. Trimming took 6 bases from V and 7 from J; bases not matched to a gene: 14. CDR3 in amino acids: CASRSRTGPFVEQYF. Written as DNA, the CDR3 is TGTGCCAGCAGGAGCCGGACAGGGCCGTTCGTGGAGCAGTACTTC.

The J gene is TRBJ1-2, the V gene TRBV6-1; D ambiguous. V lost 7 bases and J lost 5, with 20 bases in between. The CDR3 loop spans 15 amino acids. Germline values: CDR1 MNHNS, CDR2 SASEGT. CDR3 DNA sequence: TGTGCCAGCAAAGCATTCGAGGGAAGCTTATATGGCTACACCTTC. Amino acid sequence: CASKAFEGSLYGYTF.

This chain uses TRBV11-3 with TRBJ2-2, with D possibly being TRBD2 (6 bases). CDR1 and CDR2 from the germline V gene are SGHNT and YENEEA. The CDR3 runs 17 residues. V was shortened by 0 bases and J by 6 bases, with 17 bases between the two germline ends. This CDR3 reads CASSLDILGTYPGELFF. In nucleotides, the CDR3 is TGTGCCAGCAGCTTAGATATACTCGGGACTTACCCCGGGGAGCTGTTTTTT.

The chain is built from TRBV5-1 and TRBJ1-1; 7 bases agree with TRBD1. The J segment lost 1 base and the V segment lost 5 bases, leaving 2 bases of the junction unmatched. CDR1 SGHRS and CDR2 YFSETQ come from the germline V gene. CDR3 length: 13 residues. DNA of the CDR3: TGCGCCAGCAGAGGGGGCGAGAACACTGAAGCTTTCTTT. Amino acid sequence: CASRGGENTEAFF.

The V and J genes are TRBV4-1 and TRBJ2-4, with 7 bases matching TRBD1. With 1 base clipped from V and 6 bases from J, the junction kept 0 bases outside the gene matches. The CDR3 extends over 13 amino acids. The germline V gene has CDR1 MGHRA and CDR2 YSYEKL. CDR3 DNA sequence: TGCGCCAGCAGCCAAGGGACAGGAAACATTCAGTACTTC. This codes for CASSQGTGNIQYF.

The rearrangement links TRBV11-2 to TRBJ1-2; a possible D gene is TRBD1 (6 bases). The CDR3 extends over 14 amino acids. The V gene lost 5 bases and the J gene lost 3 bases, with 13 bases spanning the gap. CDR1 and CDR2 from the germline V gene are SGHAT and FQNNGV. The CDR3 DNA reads TGTGCCAGCAGCCCGGACAGCCCCCACTATGGCTACACCTTC. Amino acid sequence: CASSPDSPHYGYTF.

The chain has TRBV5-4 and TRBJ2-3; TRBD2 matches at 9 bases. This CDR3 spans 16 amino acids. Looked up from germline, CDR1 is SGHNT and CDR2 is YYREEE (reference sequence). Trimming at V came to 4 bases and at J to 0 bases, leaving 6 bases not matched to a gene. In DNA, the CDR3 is TGTGCCAGCAGCAGGAGACTAGCGGAGAGCACAGATACGCAGTATTTT. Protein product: CASSRRLAESTDTQYF.

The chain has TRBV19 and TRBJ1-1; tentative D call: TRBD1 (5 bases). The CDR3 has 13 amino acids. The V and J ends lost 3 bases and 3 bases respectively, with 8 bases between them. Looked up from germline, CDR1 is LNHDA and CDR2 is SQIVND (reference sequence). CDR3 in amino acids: CASSIDSYTEAFF. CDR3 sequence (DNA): TGTGCCAGTAGTATCGACAGCTACACTGAAGCTTTCTTT.

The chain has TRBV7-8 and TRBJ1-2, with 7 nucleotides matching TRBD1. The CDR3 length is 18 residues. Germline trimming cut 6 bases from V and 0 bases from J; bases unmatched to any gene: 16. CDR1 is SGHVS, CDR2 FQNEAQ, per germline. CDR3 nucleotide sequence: TGTGCCAGCAGTTCAATAGGGGGCACAACACAAACTAACTATGGCTACACCTTC. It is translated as CASSSIGGTTQTNYGYTF.

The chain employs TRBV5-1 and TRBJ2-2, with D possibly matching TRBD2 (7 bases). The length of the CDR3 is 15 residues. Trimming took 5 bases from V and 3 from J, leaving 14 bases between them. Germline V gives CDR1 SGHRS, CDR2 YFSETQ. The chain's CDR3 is CASSNGGPHTGELFF. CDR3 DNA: TGCGCCAGCAGTAACGGGGGGCCGCACACCGGGGAGCTGTTTTTT.

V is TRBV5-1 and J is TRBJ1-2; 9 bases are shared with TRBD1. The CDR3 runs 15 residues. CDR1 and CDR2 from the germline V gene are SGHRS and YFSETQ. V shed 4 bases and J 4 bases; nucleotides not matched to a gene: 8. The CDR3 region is CASSQGDRVLYGYTF. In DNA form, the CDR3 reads TGCGCCAGCAGCCAGGGGGACAGGGTGCTCTATGGCTACACCTTC.

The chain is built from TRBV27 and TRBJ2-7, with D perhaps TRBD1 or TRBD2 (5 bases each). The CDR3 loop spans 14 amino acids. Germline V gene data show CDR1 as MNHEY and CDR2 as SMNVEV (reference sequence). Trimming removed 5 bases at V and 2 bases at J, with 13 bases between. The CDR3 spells CASSEGTPTYEQYF. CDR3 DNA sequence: TGTGCCAGCAGTGAGGGGACGCCGACCTACGAGCAGTACTTC.

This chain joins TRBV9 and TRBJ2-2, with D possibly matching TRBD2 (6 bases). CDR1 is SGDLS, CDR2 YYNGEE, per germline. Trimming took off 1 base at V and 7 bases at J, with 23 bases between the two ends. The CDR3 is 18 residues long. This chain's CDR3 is CASSVIPMGGIGGGELFF. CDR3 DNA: TGTGCCAGCAGCGTAATCCCAATGGGCGGGATCGGCGGCGGGGAGCTGTTTTTT.

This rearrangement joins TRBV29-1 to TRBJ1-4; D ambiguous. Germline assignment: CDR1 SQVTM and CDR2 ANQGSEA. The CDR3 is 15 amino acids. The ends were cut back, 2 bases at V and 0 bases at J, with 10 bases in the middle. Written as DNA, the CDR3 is TGCAGCGTTGAATTGTGGGCCGCAACTAATGAAAAACTGTTTTTT. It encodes CSVELWAATNEKLFF.